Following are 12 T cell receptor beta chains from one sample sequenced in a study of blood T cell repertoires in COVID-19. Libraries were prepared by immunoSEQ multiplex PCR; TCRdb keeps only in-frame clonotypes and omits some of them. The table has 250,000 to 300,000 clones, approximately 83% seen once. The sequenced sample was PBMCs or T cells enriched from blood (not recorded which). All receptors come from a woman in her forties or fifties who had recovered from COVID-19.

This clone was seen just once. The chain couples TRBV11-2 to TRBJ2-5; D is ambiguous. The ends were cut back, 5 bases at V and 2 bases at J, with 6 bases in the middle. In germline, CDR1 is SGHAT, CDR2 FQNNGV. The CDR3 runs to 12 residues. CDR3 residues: CASSESQETQYF. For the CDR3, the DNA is TGTGCCAGCAGCGAGAGTCAAGAGACCCAGTACTTC.

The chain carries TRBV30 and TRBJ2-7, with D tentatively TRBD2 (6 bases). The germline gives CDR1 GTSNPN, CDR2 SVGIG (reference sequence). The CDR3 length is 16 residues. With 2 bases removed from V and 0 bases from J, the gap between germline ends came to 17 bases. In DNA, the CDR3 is TGTGCCTGGAGTTTCTACCCCCGGGGGAGCTCCTACGAGCAGTACTTC. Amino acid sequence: CAWSFYPRGSSYEQYF.

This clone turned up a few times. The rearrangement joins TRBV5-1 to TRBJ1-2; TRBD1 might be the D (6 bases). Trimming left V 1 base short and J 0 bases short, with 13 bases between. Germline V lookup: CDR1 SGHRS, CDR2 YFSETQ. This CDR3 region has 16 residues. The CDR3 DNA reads TGCGCCAGCAGCTTGTCTGGGACATACCCTAACTATGGCTACACCTTC. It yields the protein CASSLSGTYPNYGYTF.

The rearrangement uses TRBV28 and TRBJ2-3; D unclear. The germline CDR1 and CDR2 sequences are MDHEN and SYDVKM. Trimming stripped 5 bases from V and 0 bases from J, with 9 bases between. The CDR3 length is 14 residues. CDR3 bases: TGTGCCAGCAGTATACAATTGAGCACAGATACGCAGTATTTT. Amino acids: CASSIQLSTDTQYF. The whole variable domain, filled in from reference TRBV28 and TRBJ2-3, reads DVKVTQSSRYLVKRTGEKVFLECVQDMDHENMFWYRQDPGLGLRLIYFSYDVKMKEKGDIPEGYSVSREKKERFSLILESASTNQTSMYLCASSIQLSTDTQYFGPGTRLTVL.

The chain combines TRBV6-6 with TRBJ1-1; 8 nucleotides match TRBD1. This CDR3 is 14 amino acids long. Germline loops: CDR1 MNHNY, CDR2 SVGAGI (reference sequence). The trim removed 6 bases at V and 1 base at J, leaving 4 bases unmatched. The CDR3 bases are TGTGCCAGCAGCTTGGACAGGGCGAACACTGAAGCTTTCTTT. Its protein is CASSLDRANTEAFF.

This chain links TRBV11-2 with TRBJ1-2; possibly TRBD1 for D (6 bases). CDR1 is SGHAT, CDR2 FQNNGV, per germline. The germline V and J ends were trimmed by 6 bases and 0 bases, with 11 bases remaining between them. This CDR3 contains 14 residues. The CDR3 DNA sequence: TGTGCCAGCAGAGGGGGTGACCCTAACTATGGCTACACCTTC. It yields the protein CASRGGDPNYGYTF.

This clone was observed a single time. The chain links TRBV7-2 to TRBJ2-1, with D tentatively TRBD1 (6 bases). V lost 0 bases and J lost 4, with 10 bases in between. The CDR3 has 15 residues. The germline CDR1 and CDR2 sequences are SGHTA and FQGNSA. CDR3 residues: CASSLAWTEYNEQFF. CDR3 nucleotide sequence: TGTGCCAGCAGCTTAGCCTGGACAGAATACAATGAGCAGTTCTTC.

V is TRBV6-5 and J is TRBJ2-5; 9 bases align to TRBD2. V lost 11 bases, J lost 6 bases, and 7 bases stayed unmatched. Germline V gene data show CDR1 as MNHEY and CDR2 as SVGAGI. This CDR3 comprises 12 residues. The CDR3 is CACSGSGKTQYF. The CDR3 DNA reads TGTGCCTGTAGCGGGAGCGGAAAGACCCAGTACTTC.

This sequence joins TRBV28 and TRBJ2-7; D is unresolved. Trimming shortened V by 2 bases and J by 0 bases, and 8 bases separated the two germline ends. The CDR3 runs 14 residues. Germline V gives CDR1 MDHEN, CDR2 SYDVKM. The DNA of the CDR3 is TGTGCCAGCAGTTTAGAGCTAGACTCCTACGAGCAGTACTTC. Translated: CASSLELDSYEQYF. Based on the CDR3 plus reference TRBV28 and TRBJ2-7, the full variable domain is DVKVTQSSRYLVKRTGEKVFLECVQDMDHENMFWYRQDPGLGLRLIYFSYDVKMKEKGDIPEGYSVSREKKERFSLILESASTNQTSMYLCASSLELDSYEQYFGPGTRLTVT.

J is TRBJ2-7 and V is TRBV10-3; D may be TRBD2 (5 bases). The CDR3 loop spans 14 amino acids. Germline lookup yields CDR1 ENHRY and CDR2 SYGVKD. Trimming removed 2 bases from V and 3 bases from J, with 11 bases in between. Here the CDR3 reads CAISEATEGYEQYF. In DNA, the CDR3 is TGTGCCATCAGTGAGGCCACTGAGGGCTACGAGCAGTACTTC.

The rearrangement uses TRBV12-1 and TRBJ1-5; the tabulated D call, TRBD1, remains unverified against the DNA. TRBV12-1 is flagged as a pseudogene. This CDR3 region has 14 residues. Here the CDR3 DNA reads TGTGCCAGCAGCTTTGGACAGGACTTACAGCCCCAGCATTTT. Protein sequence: CASSFGQDLQPQHF.

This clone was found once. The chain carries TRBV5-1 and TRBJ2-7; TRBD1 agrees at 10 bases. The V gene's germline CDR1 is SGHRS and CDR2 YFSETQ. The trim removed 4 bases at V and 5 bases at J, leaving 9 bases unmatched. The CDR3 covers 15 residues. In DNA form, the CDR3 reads TGCGCCAGCAGCGCGATGGGACAGGGGACTAACGAGCAGTACTTC. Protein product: CASSAMGQGTNEQYF.